Below, 32 T cell receptor beta chains from the same sample are listed, as sequenced in a study of blood T cell repertoires in COVID-19. This table comes from immunoSEQ multiplex PCR, and its TCRdb copy is limited to in-frame clones, with some not included. Of roughly 110,000 clones in the sample, 70% to 90% are singletons; the top ten hold over 4%. Input material: peripheral blood. These receptors were collected from a woman aged 45-65 years with acute or convalescent COVID-19.

This chain uses TRBV19 with TRBJ1-5; weak D call: TRBD1 (5 bases). The CDR3 spans 16 residues. Germline CDR1 reads LNHDA; CDR2 reads SQIVND (reference sequence). V shed 6 bases and J shed 2 bases, with 17 bases lying between them. This chain's CDR3 is CASRQGSWYGNQPQHF. The CDR3 DNA follows: TGTGCCAGTAGGCAGGGATCGTGGTATGGCAATCAGCCCCAGCATTTT. Together with reference TRBV19 and TRBJ1-5, the CDR3 gives the full variable domain: DGGITQSPKYLFRKEGQNVTLSCEQNLNHDAMYWYRQDPGQGLRLIYYSQIVNDFQKGDIAEGYSVSREKKESFPLTVTSAQKNPTAFYLCASRQGSWYGNQPQHFGDGTRLSIL.

Only a few counts were recorded for this clone. The chain couples TRBV4-1 to TRBJ1-6; perhaps TRBD1 as D (6 bases). CDR3 length: 16 amino acids. Germline lookup yields CDR1 MGHRA and CDR2 YSYEKL. V lost 3 bases and J 10 bases, leaving 19 bases between the germline ends. The CDR3 here is CASSQPWGGTSSPLHF. The CDR3 region has the DNA TGCGCCAGCAGCCAGCCGTGGGGGGGGACAAGCTCACCCCTCCACTTT.

This clone has a single count. The chain is built from TRBV24-1 and TRBJ2-1, with TRBD2 identical over 9 bases. The germline gives CDR1 KGHDR, CDR2 SFDVKD. The CDR3 spans 14 residues. J gave up 2 bases and V 10 bases, and 5 bases lay outside the gene matches. The CDR3 sequence is CATGRGGAYNEQFF. The DNA for the CDR3 is TGTGCCACGGGGCGGGGGGGCGCCTACAATGAGCAGTTCTTC.

CDR3 residues: CASSQETRISSEQYF. The CDR3, as DNA: TGTGCCAGCAGCCAAGAAACTAGGATAAGCTCCGAGCAGTACTTC. The gene calls are TRBV14 and TRBJ2-7; TRBD2 is a possible D gene (5 bases). Trimming cost V 0 bases and J 6 bases, with 15 bases left between them. CDR1 is SGHDN, CDR2 FVKESK, per germline. The CDR3 totals 15 residues.

This clone was seen just once. The CDR3 DNA reads TGTGCCAGCAGTTTACGCCCCAGACACCAGAACACTGAAGCTTTCTTT. Residues: CASSLRPRHQNTEAFF. The chain is built from TRBV27 and TRBJ1-1; D not resolved. This CDR3 is built from 16 residues. From germline, CDR1 is MNHEY and CDR2 SMNVEV (reference sequence). V was cut by 2 bases and J by 1 base, with 14 bases left in between.

This chain links TRBV7-2 with TRBJ2-5; TRBD1 might be the D (6 bases). Germline loops: CDR1 SGHTA, CDR2 FQGNSA. The CDR3 has 15 amino acids. The V end lost 7 bases, the J end lost 2 bases, and 17 bases lay between the germline ends. CDR3 in amino acids: CASKRAGESQETQYF. The CDR3 DNA sequence: TGTGCCAGCAAAAGGGCAGGGGAAAGTCAAGAGACCCAGTACTTC.

This chain connects TRBV12-5 to TRBJ1-2, with D perhaps matching TRBD1 (6 bases). Trimming left V 7 bases short and J 6 bases short, with 12 bases between. The CDR3 has 12 amino acids. Germline CDR1 and CDR2: LGHNT and FRNRAP. CDR3 in amino acids: CASVDRTNGYTF. CDR3 bases: TGTGCTAGTGTCGACAGGACGAATGGCTACACCTTC.

The chain links TRBV27 to TRBJ2-7, with 12 bases that match TRBD2. Unmatched junction bases numbered 7, after V lost 10 bases and J lost 6 bases. The CDR3 runs to 13 residues. CDR1 is MNHEY, CDR2 SMNVEV, per germline (reference sequence). The CDR3 DNA sequence: TGTGCCATCCCGGGACTAGCGGGCCTCGAGCAGTACTTC. Translating gives CAIPGLAGLEQYF.

In the case of this clone: The junction departs from germline at one end; a sequencing error may be responsible. CDR3 DNA sequence: TGTGCCTGGAGTGCTGAGCGGGGAGGGCTCTTC. It codes for CAWSAERGGLF. The V and J genes are TRBV30 and TRBJ2-1, with 7 positions matching TRBD2. Per the germline V gene, CDR1 is GTSNPN and CDR2 is SVGIG (reference sequence). The CDR3 has 11 residues.

This clone was counted once. CDR3 in amino acids: CASSAGGGVYEQYF. Here the CDR3 DNA reads TGTGCCAGCAGCGCTGGAGGGGGGGTCTACGAGCAGTACTTC. The chain uses TRBV3-1 (or the pseudogene TRBV3-2) and TRBJ2-7; D perhaps matches TRBD2 (7 bases). With 5 bases removed from V and 3 bases from J, the gap between germline ends came to 14 bases. Germline V CDR1 and CDR2: LGHDT, YNNKEL (reference sequence). This CDR3 is 14 amino acids long.

The rearrangement links TRBV2 to TRBJ1-1, with TRBD1 identical over 10 bases. In germline, CDR1 is SNHLY, CDR2 FYNNEI. The CDR3 is 14 residues long. V was clipped by 6 bases and J by 5 bases; unmatched bases: 6. CDR3 protein: CASRVRDRGTEAFF. In DNA, the CDR3 is TGTGCCAGCAGGGTCCGGGACAGGGGTACTGAAGCTTTCTTT.

The rearrangement uses TRBV4-3 and TRBJ2-7; D perhaps matches TRBD1 (6 bases). CDR3 size: 16 residues. The ends were cut back, 0 bases at V and 7 bases at J, with 19 bases in the middle. Germline V lookup: CDR1 LGHNA, CDR2 YSLEER. The CDR3 loop is CASSQEGAQGGGEQYF. The CDR3 DNA sequence: TGCGCCAGCAGCCAAGAGGGGGCGCAGGGTGGTGGAGAGCAGTACTTC.

The V and J genes are TRBV27 and TRBJ2-7; 8 bases match TRBD2. Losses at the gene ends were 0 bases for V and 2 bases for J; bases not matched to a gene: 3. The CDR3 covers 15 residues. Germline V CDR1 and CDR2: MNHEY, SMNVEV (reference sequence). The chain's CDR3 is CASSLSSGGPYEQYF. The CDR3 coding sequence is TGTGCCAGCAGTTTATCGTCGGGGGGGCCCTACGAGCAGTACTTC.

The rearrangement joins TRBV7-2 to TRBJ1-2, with D possibly TRBD1 on 6 matching bases. Trimming removed 3 bases at V and 6 bases at J, with 20 bases between. This CDR3 spans 16 amino acids. Germline CDR1 SGHTA, CDR2 FQGNSA. CDR3 sequence (DNA): TGTGCCAGCAGCTTTATGGGGATTAGCAGGGGTGATGGCTACACCTTC. As protein: CASSFMGISRGDGYTF.

V is TRBV15 and J is TRBJ2-7; 9 positions agree with TRBD1. CDR3 length equals 13 residues. CDR1 and CDR2 (germline): LNHNV, YYDKDF (reference sequence). Trimming at V came to 9 bases and at J to 1 base, leaving 4 bases not matched to a gene. The CDR3 region is CATGQGESYEQYF. The CDR3 region has the DNA TGTGCCACGGGACAGGGAGAATCCTACGAGCAGTACTTC.

The chain carries TRBV24-1 and TRBJ2-2; D uncertain. The CDR3 sequence is 13 residues long. Germline V gene data show CDR1 as KGHDR and CDR2 as SFDVKD. Trimming shortened V by 7 bases and J by 5 bases, and 10 bases separated the two germline ends. CDR3 loop: CATRERETGELFF. The CDR3 DNA sequence: TGTGCCACCAGGGAGAGAGAGACCGGGGAGCTGTTTTTT.

The chain has TRBV14 and TRBJ2-2; possibly TRBD1 for D (6 bases). The germline CDR1 and CDR2 sequences are SGHDN and FVKESK. This CDR3 has 15 residues. Trimming removed 4 bases at V and 0 bases at J, with 9 bases between. The CDR3 here is CASSPTGANTGELFF. The CDR3 region has the DNA TGTGCCAGCAGCCCGACAGGCGCGAACACCGGGGAGCTGTTTTTT.

The chain combines TRBV30 with TRBJ2-3, with TRBD2 as a possible D gene (6 bases). Trimming took off 0 bases at V and 2 bases at J, with 9 bases between the two ends. The germline V gene encodes CDR1 GTSNPN and CDR2 SVGIG (reference sequence). The CDR3 covers 14 residues. The CDR3 is CAWSVGGLTDTQYF. The CDR3 DNA is TGTGCCTGGAGTGTCGGGGGACTCACAGATACGCAGTATTTT.

This clone occurred a few times. The chain recombines TRBV7-6 with TRBJ2-7; 14 bases align to TRBD2. Germline V gene sequence: CDR1 SGHVS, CDR2 FNYEAQ. The CDR3 has 18 residues. Trimming cost V 4 bases and J 2 bases; bases outside gene matches: 10. The CDR3 bases are TGTGCCAGCAGCTCCCAGACTAGCGGGGGGGCAGGGACCTACGAGCAGTACTTC. Protein product: CASSSQTSGGAGTYEQYF.

V is TRBV7-9 and J is TRBJ2-1, with 9 nucleotides matching TRBD1. V gave up 5 bases and J gave up 1 base; unmatched junction bases: 15. Germline lookup yields CDR1 SEHNR and CDR2 FQNEAQ (reference sequence). The CDR3 loop spans 19 amino acids. The CDR3 region is CASSAPDRGLFTSYNEQFF. DNA for the CDR3: TGTGCCAGCAGCGCCCCGGACAGGGGATTATTTACTTCCTACAATGAGCAGTTCTTC.

The rearrangement links TRBV4-1 to TRBJ2-7, with 14 bases identical to TRBD2. CDR3 length: 16 residues. Germline lookup yields CDR1 MGHRA and CDR2 YSYEKL. The ends lost 3 bases at V and 0 bases at J; junction bases unmatched: 1. Written as DNA, the CDR3 is TGCGCCAGCAGCCACGGGACTAGCGGGAGCTCCTACGAGCAGTACTTC. This sequence encodes CASSHGTSGSSYEQYF.

Only a few counts were recorded for this clone. This chain joins TRBV27 and TRBJ1-6; 7 nucleotides match TRBD1. The germline V gene has CDR1 MNHEY and CDR2 SMNVEV (reference sequence). Germline trimming cut 4 bases from V and 9 bases from J; bases unmatched to any gene: 6. This CDR3 spans 14 amino acids. In DNA, the CDR3 is TGTGCCAGCAGTTCAACAGGGGAGAGTTCACCCCTCCACTTT. Amino acids: CASSSTGESSPLHF.

This chain joins TRBV19 and TRBJ1-1, with D perhaps matching TRBD1 (5 bases). This CDR3 has 17 residues. V gave up 2 bases and J gave up 0 bases, with 16 bases separating them. Germline CDR1 and CDR2: LNHDA and SQIVND (reference sequence). The chain's CDR3 is CASSILGLGLMNTEAFF. The DNA for the CDR3 is TGTGCCAGTAGTATATTAGGTCTGGGGCTGATGAACACTGAAGCTTTCTTT.

The J gene is TRBJ1-5, the V gene TRBV7-6; TRBD1 is a possible D gene (6 bases). Trimming stripped 5 bases from V and 3 bases from J, with 20 bases between. Germline V gives CDR1 SGHVS, CDR2 FNYEAQ. CDR3 length equals 17 residues. The chain's CDR3 is CASSPIPQGRDNQPQHF. The CDR3 DNA reads TGTGCCAGCAGCCCCATCCCACAGGGTAGAGACAATCAGCCCCAGCATTTT.

The rearrangement links TRBV3-1 (or the pseudogene TRBV3-2) to TRBJ2-1; 11 bases match TRBD2. Germline assignment: CDR1 LGHDT and CDR2 YNNKEL (reference sequence). J gave up 7 bases and V 0 bases, and 8 bases lay outside the gene matches. The CDR3 is 17 residues long. In nucleotides, the CDR3 is TGTGCCAGCAGCCAAGATATAGCGGGAGGGCCTTGGAATGAGCAGTTCTTC. Translating gives CASSQDIAGGPWNEQFF.

This chain uses TRBV11-2 with TRBJ1-3, with a weak D call TRBD1 (5 bases). This CDR3 comprises 16 residues. CDR1 is SGHAT and CDR2 is FQNNGV in the germline V gene. V was trimmed by 0 bases and J by 2 bases, leaving 11 bases between them. CDR3 bases: TGTGCCAGCAGCTTAGAATACGGCAGGGCTGGAAACACCATATATTTT. Protein: CASSLEYGRAGNTIYF.

The gene calls are TRBV2 and TRBJ2-7; D remains unclear. This CDR3 is 15 amino acids long. The germline V gene encodes CDR1 SNHLY and CDR2 FYNNEI. V lost 8 bases and J lost 3, with 20 bases in between. In DNA form, the CDR3 reads TGTGCCAGCGCTTTCGTACTCCCTGAAAACTACGAGCAGTACTTC. Translation: CASAFVLPENYEQYF.

V and J are TRBV24-1 and TRBJ2-1; 9 nucleotides line up with TRBD1. Germline V gene data show CDR1 as KGHDR and CDR2 as SFDVKD. J lost 5 bases, V lost 7 bases, and 2 bases had no gene match. This CDR3 spans 13 amino acids. CDR3 in DNA: TGTGCCACCAGACGGACAGGGGACAATGAGCAGTTCTTC. It translates to CATRRTGDNEQFF.

The chain uses TRBV20-1 and TRBJ1-6; D possibly corresponds to TRBD1 (6 bases). There are 13 residues in the CDR3. V lost 3 bases and J 5 bases, leaving 8 bases between the germline ends. Germline loops: CDR1 DFQATT, CDR2 SNEGSKA (reference sequence). The CDR3 reads CSASGGNNSPLHF. The CDR3 DNA sequence: TGCAGTGCTAGTGGGGGCAATAATTCACCCCTCCACTTT.

This chain links TRBV28 with TRBJ2-7; the D is unclear. The CDR3 length is 11 residues. Germline assignment: CDR1 MDHEN and CDR2 SYDVKM. The V and J ends lost 6 bases and 4 bases respectively, with 7 bases between them. CDR3 sequence: CASSYYYEQYF. In nucleotides, the CDR3 is TGTGCCAGCAGCTATTATTACGAGCAGTACTTC. Combining the CDR3 with reference TRBV28 and TRBJ2-7 gives the whole variable domain DVKVTQSSRYLVKRTGEKVFLECVQDMDHENMFWYRQDPGLGLRLIYFSYDVKMKEKGDIPEGYSVSREKKERFSLILESASTNQTSMYLCASSYYYEQYFGPGTRLTVT.

This clone was seen just once. The genes are TRBV6-6 and TRBJ2-5; 9 nucleotides align to TRBD1. The germline CDR1 and CDR2 sequences are MNHNY and SVGAGI (reference sequence). The junction had 4 bases not matched to a gene; V was cut back by 2 bases and J by 3 bases. The CDR3 length is 15 residues. The CDR3 DNA follows: TGTGCCAGCAGTTACGGGACAGGGATGAAAGAGACCCAGTACTTC. It translates to CASSYGTGMKETQYF.

The V call is TRBV2, the J call TRBJ1-2, with 11 bases lining up with TRBD1. CDR3 length equals 15 residues. Germline lookup yields CDR1 SNHLY and CDR2 FYNNEI. Trimming cost V 5 bases and J 4 bases; bases outside gene matches: 6. The CDR3 is CASSKGQGGSYGYTF. CDR3 nucleotides: TGTGCCAGCAGTAAGGGACAGGGGGGGTCCTATGGCTACACCTTC.